Below, 21 T cell receptor beta chains from the same sample are listed, as sequenced in a study of T-cell reconstitution after alpha-beta-depleted transplantation in children (dated by TCRdb to the mid-2010s). The library was obtained by PCR. Sequencing relied on an Illumina HiSeq 2500. TCR libraries were prepared with molecular barcoding, using unique molecular identifiers to normalize TCRbeta repertoire quantification. The public sequencing data were trimmed at Q25 with fastp and processed into clonotypes with MiXCR by TCRdb, which kept only in-frame beta chains. A single entry per CDR3 protein holds the most common genes and DNA from its merged rows. The sample data list 200,000 to 250,000 distinct CDR3 sequences, and about 8.8% of these were observed just once. Of the sample, 5% to 6% falls within the top ten clones. The material was PBMCs from the stem cell graft donor, obtained from the stem cell graft. These receptors were taken from a human donor who donated a stem cell graft to a child with SCID.

This clonotype was counted at least ten times. V is TRBV12-3 or TRBV12-4 and J is TRBJ2-3, with D perhaps being TRBD1 or TRBD2 (5 bases each). The V end was cut by 3 bases, the J end by 0 bases, with 13 bases between. This CDR3 contains 16 residues. The CDR3 nucleotides are TGTGCCAGCAGTTTCTACTTTTGGGGGAGCACAGATACGCAGTATTTT. This gives the protein CASSFYFWGSTDTQYF.

A note on this clonotype: This could be a read error, since a much larger clone is one nucleotide away. The rearrangement joins TRBV5-1 to TRBJ2-2; 7 bases agree with TRBD2. Trimming at V came to 4 bases and at J to 4 bases, leaving 4 bases not matched to a gene. The CDR3 covers 14 residues. Germline V CDR1 and CDR2: SGHRS, YFSETQ. The CDR3 nucleotides read TGCGCCAGCAGCCGGGGCGGGAGCACCGGGGAGCTGTTTTTT. The encoded protein is CASSRGGSTGELFF.

This clonotype was seen at least ten times. This chain uses TRBV5-1 with TRBJ1-1; no clear D gene. The germline V gene has CDR1 SGHRS and CDR2 YFSETQ. V lost 6 bases, J lost 0 bases, and 9 bases lay in between. The CDR3 runs 13 residues. CDR3 in DNA: TGCGCCAGCACCGGCGGGATGAACACTGAAGCTTTCTTT. The encoded protein is CASTGGMNTEAFF. Using reference TRBV5-1 and TRBJ1-1 for the parts outside the CDR3, the full variable domain is KAGVTQTPRYLIKTRGQQVTLSCSPISGHRSVSWYQQTPGQGLQFLFEYFSETQRNKGNFPGRFSGRQFSNSRSEMNVSTLELGDSALYLCASTGGMNTEAFFGQGTRLTVV.

This clonotype was detected ten times or more. One junction end does not reproduce the germline sequence, and a read error may be involved. This rearrangement joins TRBV5-1 to TRBJ1-5; tentatively, D is TRBD1 (6 bases). Germline assignment: CDR1 SGHRS and CDR2 YFSETQ. The CDR3 runs to 14 residues. The CDR3 here is CASSLGGPNQPQHF. The DNA of the CDR3 is TGTGCCAGCAGCTTAGGGGGGCCCAATCAGCCCCAGCATTTT.

This clonotype was detected many times. The chain employs TRBV2 and TRBJ2-5; TRBD2 is a possible D gene (5 bases). The V gene lost 7 bases and the J gene lost 2 bases, with 14 bases spanning the gap. CDR1 is SNHLY, CDR2 FYNNEI, per germline. The CDR3 has 14 amino acids. The CDR3 reads CASIKSGIQETQYF. The CDR3 nucleotides read TGTGCCAGCATTAAATCCGGGATACAAGAGACCCAGTACTTC.

This clonotype was seen at least ten times. The chain has TRBV20-1 and TRBJ1-2; D is undetermined. The CDR3 has 13 amino acids. Germline V gene lookup returns CDR1 DFQATT and CDR2 SNEGSKA (reference sequence). Deletions cut 4 bases from V and 2 bases from J, with 11 bases between. CDR3 region: CSANSGRNYGYTF. CDR3 coding DNA: TGCAGTGCTAACTCTGGACGGAACTATGGCTACACCTTC.

CDR3 sequence: CASRGHGALYGYTF. The CDR3, as DNA: TGTGCCAGCAGGGGCCACGGGGCACTCTATGGCTACACCTTC. The chain recombines TRBV12-3 or TRBV12-4 with TRBJ1-2, with TRBD1 as a possible D gene (5 bases). Trimming left V 6 bases short and J 4 bases short, with 15 bases between. The CDR3 spans 14 residues.

This clonotype was recorded once. It may be a read error: a sequence one base away is much more abundant. The CDR3 DNA sequence: TGTGCCACAGACAGGAACGCCTTACATGGCGACACCTTC. This gives the protein CATDRNALHGDTF. The rearrangement joins TRBV2 to TRBJ1-2; maybe TRBD1 (6 bases). Germline CDR1 SNHLY, CDR2 FYNNEI. The CDR3 spans 13 residues. Filled out from reference TRBV2 and TRBJ1-2, the complete variable domain reads EPEVTQTPSHQVTQMGQEVILRCVPISNHLYFYWYRQILGQKVEFLVSFYNNEISEKSEIFDDQFSVERPDGSNFTLKIRSTKLEDSAMYFCATDRNALHGDTFGSGTRLTVV.

This clonotype was observed once. A much larger clone differs from this one at a single base, so this may be a read error. As DNA, the CDR3 is TGTGCCAGCACCCAAGGTAATATGCGGACTAGGGAAGAGACCCAGTACTTC. This codes for CASTQGNMRTREETQYF. V and J are TRBV3-1 and TRBJ2-5, with 7 bases identical to TRBD2. The CDR3 totals 17 residues. Germline values: CDR1 LGHDT, CDR2 YNNKEL (reference sequence).

This clonotype was found many times. The chain combines TRBV27 with TRBJ2-7; TRBD1 or TRBD2 may be the D gene (6 bases each). Trimming took 0 bases from V and 4 from J, leaving 19 bases between them. The CDR3 has 17 residues. CDR1 and CDR2 from the germline V gene are MNHEY and SMNVEV (reference sequence). The CDR3 protein is CASSLSWGARFDYEQYF. The CDR3 coding sequence is TGTGCCAGCAGTTTATCGTGGGGGGCGCGGTTCGATTACGAGCAGTACTTC.

This clonotype was recorded at least ten times. CDR3 nucleotide sequence: TGTGCCAGCAGCGCCGAGGGGGTGAACACTGAAGCTTTCTTT. It encodes CASSAEGVNTEAFF. The V call is TRBV11-2, the J call TRBJ1-1; possibly TRBD1 for D (6 bases). Looked up from germline, CDR1 is SGHAT and CDR2 is FQNNGV. The CDR3 consists of 14 residues. V dropped 5 bases and J dropped 0 bases, with 10 bases sitting between them.

This clonotype was seen repeatedly, ten times or more. This sequence joins TRBV5-1 and TRBJ1-3, with no clear D. This CDR3 has 13 residues. The germline V gene encodes CDR1 SGHRS and CDR2 YFSETQ. The V end was cut by 2 bases, the J end by 2 bases, with 5 bases between. CDR3 sequence: CASSLKAGNTIYF. CDR3 nucleotides: TGCGCCAGCAGCTTAAAAGCTGGAAACACCATATATTTT.

The V call is TRBV3-1, the J call TRBJ1-5; D perhaps matches TRBD1 (5 bases). This CDR3 is 14 amino acids long. Germline V gene data show CDR1 as LGHDT and CDR2 as YNNKEL (reference sequence). The V gene lost 1 base and the J gene lost 6 bases, with 10 bases spanning the gap. CDR3 residues: CASSQGRGGQPQHF. CDR3 in DNA: TGTGCCAGCAGCCAAGGGAGGGGTGGTCAGCCCCAGCATTTT.

This clonotype was seen repeatedly, ten times or more. The chain joins TRBV5-6 to TRBJ2-5; D may correspond to TRBD1 or TRBD2 (6 bases each). Germline assignment: CDR1 SGHDT and CDR2 YYEEEE. The CDR3 has 15 amino acids. The ends were cut back, 6 bases at V and 3 bases at J, with 18 bases in the middle. This chain's CDR3 is CASNRIWGAEETQYF. The DNA of the CDR3 is TGTGCCAGCAACCGGATTTGGGGGGCGGAAGAGACCCAGTACTTC.

The sample holds a few counts of this clonotype. The junction differs from germline at one of its ends, possibly a read error. The V call is TRBV10-3, the J call TRBJ2-5, with D perhaps assigned TRBD1 or TRBD2 (6 bases each). This CDR3 spans 17 amino acids. Germline assignment: CDR1 ENHRY and CDR2 SYGVKD. CDR3: CAISESSGGGLQGTQYF. The CDR3 bases are TGTGCCATCAGTGAGTCATCTGGAGGGGGACTCCAAGGGACCCAGTACTTC.

At least ten counts were recorded for this clonotype. The V call is TRBV20-1, the J call TRBJ1-1; 7 bases line up with TRBD1. Germline V lookup: CDR1 DFQATT, CDR2 SNEGSKA (reference sequence). J was trimmed by 4 bases and V by 3 bases; bases with no gene match: 5. The CDR3 totals 13 residues. This chain's CDR3 is CSARDGTVTEAFF. The CDR3 nucleotides read TGCAGTGCTAGGGACGGGACAGTCACTGAAGCTTTCTTT.

The chain employs TRBV20-1 and TRBJ1-1; D is unclear. Between the trimmed V and J ends, which lost 5 bases and 5 bases, there was a span of 15 bases. This CDR3 spans 13 amino acids. Germline V lookup: CDR1 DFQATT, CDR2 SNEGSKA (reference sequence). The CDR3 coding sequence is TGCAGTGCTCTAATCACCTGGAGTACTGAAGCTTTCTTT. This encodes CSALITWSTEAFF.

This clonotype was recorded many times. This chain connects TRBV6-1 to TRBJ2-1, with 11 bases aligning to TRBD2. With V trimmed by 6 bases and J by 3 bases, 7 bases remained unmatched. Germline CDR1 MNHNS, CDR2 SASEGT. The CDR3 loop spans 16 amino acids. Here the CDR3 DNA reads TGTGCCAGCAGCCTCGCTACTAGCGGGGGCTACAATGAGCAGTTCTTC. It encodes CASSLATSGGYNEQFF.

This clonotype appeared many times. This chain connects TRBV5-6 to TRBJ1-2; D unresolved. The CDR3 runs to 12 residues. V shed 0 bases and J shed 4 bases, with 4 bases lying between them. Germline lookup yields CDR1 SGHDT and CDR2 YYEEEE. CDR3 nucleotide sequence: TGTGCCAGCAGCTTGGGTACCTATGGCTACACCTTC. Its translation is CASSLGTYGYTF.

This clonotype was found many times. V is TRBV6-5 and J is TRBJ1-2; 8 bases are shared with TRBD1. This CDR3 spans 15 amino acids. V was pared by 2 bases and J by 8 bases, with 10 bases of the junction left unmatched. Germline V gene data show CDR1 as MNHEY and CDR2 as SVGAGI. The DNA of the CDR3 is TGTGCCAGCAGTTACATAAGGGGGACAGGCGAGGGCTACACCTTC. Translating gives CASSYIRGTGEGYTF.

This clonotype was counted at least ten times. V is TRBV12-3 or TRBV12-4 and J is TRBJ1-4; no clear D gene. CDR3 length equals 13 residues. V dropped 4 bases and J dropped 7 bases, with 10 bases sitting between them. Here the CDR3 reads CASSSLAGEKLFF. The CDR3 DNA reads TGTGCCAGCAGTTCCCTGGCGGGTGAAAAACTGTTTTTT.